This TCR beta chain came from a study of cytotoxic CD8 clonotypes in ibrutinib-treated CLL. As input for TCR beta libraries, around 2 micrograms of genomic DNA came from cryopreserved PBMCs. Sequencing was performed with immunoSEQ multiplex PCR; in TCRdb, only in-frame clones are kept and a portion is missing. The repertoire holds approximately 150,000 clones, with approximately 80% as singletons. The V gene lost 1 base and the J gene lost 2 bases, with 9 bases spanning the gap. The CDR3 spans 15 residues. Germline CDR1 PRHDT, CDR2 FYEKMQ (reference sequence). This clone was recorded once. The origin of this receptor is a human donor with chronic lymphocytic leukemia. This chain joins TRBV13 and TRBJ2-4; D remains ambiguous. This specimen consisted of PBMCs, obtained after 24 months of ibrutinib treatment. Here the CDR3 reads CASSLASRSKNIQYF. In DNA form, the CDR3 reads TGTGCCAGCAGCTTAGCGTCAAGGTCCAAAAACATTCAGTACTTC.